The TCR beta chain described here comes from a study of blood T cell repertoires in COVID-19. Overall study: Acute and convalescent COVID-19 specimens originated in the United States, Italy and Spain. Nucleic acid was either cDNA or gDNA, and it came from T cells, B-cell-depleted T cells, or PBMCs.

This clone has ten or more counts. Authors' processing steps: Estimation of nucleated cell counts relied on the amplification of reference gene primers. Produced via immunoSEQ multiplex PCR; TCRdb's table is partial and in-frame only. V, J and clone size are taken as reported in that table, and D and trimming were inferred from the DNA itself. The sample comprises 170,000 or so clones, 80% to 85% of which are singletons, and roughly 13% rests with the top ten. There are 15 residues in the CDR3. Trimming took off 2 bases at V and 0 bases at J, with 11 bases between the two ends. CDR1 is LGHDT and CDR2 is YNNKEL in the germline V gene (reference sequence).

The sequence was obtained from a man aged 18 to 30 with active or convalescent COVID-19. Sequencing input: peripheral blood. V usage is TRBV3-1 (or the pseudogene TRBV3-2) and J usage is TRBJ2-7; tentatively, D is TRBD1 (5 bases). CDR3 amino acids: CASSQNLGASYEQYF. In DNA, the CDR3 is TGTGCCAGCAGCCAAAACCTAGGGGCCTCCTACGAGCAGTACTTC.